The 29 T cell receptor beta chains listed next were all sequenced from one sample in a study of T cell repertoires in cytomegalovirus infection. Antigens for these TCRs are unknown. TCRdb independently ran MiXCR on the reads; one entry per CDR3 protein. Of under 850,000 distinct CDR3 sequences detected, about 33% appear once; the ten largest clones hold 18%. Sequencing was performed on cultured PBMCs, taken from culture after CMV antigen stimulation. These receptors all come from a human donor in good health (CMV status not recorded). Some clones in this sample may be carry-over from other donors' samples.

This chain uses TRBV20-1 with TRBJ1-6, with TRBD1 matching over 7 bases. Trimming took 6 bases from V and 2 from J; bases not matched to a gene: 7. There are 15 residues in the CDR3. Germline assignment: CDR1 DFQATT and CDR2 SNEGSKA (reference sequence). The CDR3 nucleotides read TGCAGTGCAACAACAGGGGCCCCCTATAATTCACCCCTCCACTTT. This sequence encodes CSATTGAPYNSPLHF.

Points on this clonotype: One base away lies a much larger clone, so this may be a sequencing read error. The rearrangement links TRBV27 to TRBJ2-2; D is unclear. Trimming left V 4 bases short and J 7 bases short, with 4 bases between. Germline V gives CDR1 MNHEY, CDR2 SMNVEV (reference sequence). This CDR3 is built from 11 residues. As DNA, the CDR3 is TGTGCCAGCAGTTACAACGGGGAGCTGTTTTTT. Protein product: CASSYNGELFF.

The chain couples TRBV4-3 to TRBJ2-7; TRBD1 aligns across 7 bases. Looked up from germline, CDR1 is LGHNA and CDR2 is YSLEER. Trimming took 0 bases from V and 3 from J; bases not matched to a gene: 5. The CDR3 is made up of 15 amino acids. The CDR3 reads CASSQDHRGNYEQYF. In DNA, the CDR3 is TGCGCCAGCAGCCAAGATCACAGGGGTAACTACGAGCAGTACTTC.

This clonotype was seen only a few times. The chain recombines TRBV5-6 with TRBJ2-7; D may be TRBD1 or TRBD2 (5 bases each). The germline V gene has CDR1 SGHDT and CDR2 YYEEEE. The CDR3 covers 14 residues. V was clipped by 4 bases and J by 5 bases, with 16 bases between them. The CDR3 coding sequence is TGTGCCAGCAGCCTCGTGAGGGGCAAGAACGAGCAGTACTTC. The encoded protein is CASSLVRGKNEQYF.

The chain couples TRBV6-6 to TRBJ1-4; TRBD1 might be the D (5 bases). Germline loops: CDR1 MNHNY, CDR2 SVGAGI (reference sequence). Deletions cut 6 bases from V and 8 bases from J, with 19 bases between. The CDR3 runs 15 residues. CDR3 amino acids: CASSRPARVGEKLFF. The CDR3 nucleotides are TGTGCCAGCAGCCGCCCGGCCAGGGTCGGGGAAAAACTGTTTTTT.

The chain links TRBV7-9 to TRBJ2-7, with 9 positions matching TRBD2. Per germline, CDR1 SEHNR and CDR2 FQNEAQ (reference sequence). This CDR3 contains 15 residues. V lost 5 bases, J lost 6 bases, and 11 bases stayed unmatched. The DNA of the CDR3 is TGTGCCAGCAGCACCTCGGGACTAGCCGGGGGCGAGCAGTACTTC. Its protein product is CASSTSGLAGGEQYF.

The chain employs TRBV30 and TRBJ1-1; D unresolved. There are 13 residues in the CDR3. Trimming left V 5 bases short and J 4 bases short, with 14 bases between. Germline CDR1 is GTSNPN and CDR2 is SVGIG (reference sequence). CDR3 sequence reads: CAWVKAWTTEAFF. The CDR3 region has the DNA TGTGCCTGGGTTAAAGCCTGGACCACTGAAGCTTTCTTT.

This clonotype was picked up a small number of times. The chain carries TRBV4-1 and TRBJ1-1; 7 bases line up with TRBD1. Germline lookup yields CDR1 MGHRA and CDR2 YSYEKL. V lost 8 bases, J lost 8 bases, and 5 bases stayed unmatched. The CDR3 length is 11 residues. The CDR3 is CASYQTGEAFF. Written as DNA, the CDR3 is TGCGCCAGCTACCAGACAGGGGAAGCTTTCTTT.

The CDR3 DNA follows: TGTGCCAGCAGCTTAGTCGCTGGGGGAGTAGGGGAGACCCAGTACTTC. The encoded protein is CASSLVAGGVGETQYF. This sequence joins TRBV7-8 and TRBJ2-5; D may correspond to TRBD1 or TRBD2 (5 bases each). The CDR3 has 16 amino acids. Trimming shortened V by 1 base and J by 5 bases, and 17 bases separated the two germline ends. The germline gives CDR1 SGHVS, CDR2 FQNEAQ.

The gene calls are TRBV24-1 and TRBJ1-5; possibly TRBD1 for D (6 bases). CDR1 and CDR2 from the germline V gene are KGHDR and SFDVKD. V lost 11 bases and J 4 bases, leaving 20 bases between the germline ends. CDR3 length: 15 amino acids. The CDR3 sequence: CARRGQGKTNQPQHF. CDR3 bases: TGTGCCAGACGGGGGCAGGGAAAAACGAATCAGCCCCAGCATTTT.

Only a few counts were recorded for this clonotype. The chain combines TRBV6-4 with TRBJ2-1; 8 positions agree with TRBD2. CDR3 length equals 16 residues. Germline V gene lookup returns CDR1 MRHNA and CDR2 SNTAGT. V lost 6 bases and J lost 0; bases outside the gene matches: 7. CDR3 bases: TGTGCCAGCAGCTTGCGGGGGGATAGCTCCTACAATGAGCAGTTCTTC. Translation: CASSLRGDSSYNEQFF.

The DNA for the CDR3 is TGTGCCAGCAGTCCCCGACAGCGTTATCAGCCCCAGCATTTT. It yields the protein CASSPRQRYQPQHF. The V call is TRBV2, the J call TRBJ1-5; perhaps TRBD1 as D (5 bases). Trimming shortened V by 5 bases and J by 5 bases, and 13 bases separated the two germline ends. The CDR3 consists of 14 residues. Germline CDR1 and CDR2: SNHLY and FYNNEI.

The chain carries TRBV7-6 and TRBJ2-7, with no clear D. The CDR3 covers 14 residues. Germline loops: CDR1 SGHVS, CDR2 FNYEAQ. The germline V and J ends were trimmed by 1 base and 4 bases, with 11 bases remaining between them. Here the CDR3 DNA reads TGTGCCAGCAGCTTAGACCTAGATGGGTACGAGCAGTACTTC. Protein: CASSLDLDGYEQYF.

The J gene is TRBJ2-3, the V gene TRBV7-2; D is possibly TRBD2 (6 bases). This CDR3 comprises 15 residues. Between the trimmed V and J ends, which lost 5 bases and 8 bases, there was a span of 20 bases. The germline CDR1 and CDR2 sequences are SGHTA and FQGNSA. The CDR3 spells CASSLGTPPGGTQYF. CDR3 sequence (DNA): TGTGCCAGCAGCCTCGGGACTCCCCCCGGTGGTACGCAGTATTTT. Full variable domain (missing parts from reference TRBV7-2 and TRBJ2-3): GAGVSQSPSNKVTEKGKDVELRCDPISGHTALYWYRQSLGQGLEFLIYFQGNSAPDKSGLPSDRFSAERTGGSVSTLTIQRTQQEDSAVYLCASSLGTPPGGTQYFGPGTRLTVL.

The chain links TRBV20-1 to TRBJ2-1; D is ambiguous. From germline, CDR1 is DFQATT and CDR2 SNEGSKA (reference sequence). The CDR3 contains 12 residues. V lost 7 bases, J lost 6 bases, and 13 bases lay in between. Here the CDR3 reads CSVRTEVNEQFF. The CDR3 bases are TGCAGTGTCAGAACCGAGGTCAATGAGCAGTTCTTC.

This clonotype was observed a handful of times. The V and J genes are TRBV23-1 and TRBJ2-3; D is perhaps TRBD1 (6 bases). TRBV23-1 is classed as an ORF, of uncertain function. The CDR3 runs to 15 residues. Deletions cut 6 bases from V and 1 base from J, with 14 bases between. Here the CDR3 reads CASRHPAGGTDTQYF. CDR3 sequence (DNA): TGCGCCAGCAGACACCCAGCAGGGGGCACAGATACGCAGTATTTT.

This clonotype showed up just once. The chain couples TRBV5-4 to TRBJ2-7, with a weak D call TRBD1 (6 bases). V lost 4 bases and J lost 2, with 13 bases in between. Per germline, CDR1 SGHNT and CDR2 YYREEE (reference sequence). This CDR3 comprises 14 residues. Here the CDR3 DNA reads TGTGCCAGCAGCCACCGGGACACAACCTACGAGCAGTACTTC. It specifies CASSHRDTTYEQYF.

This clonotype was counted between two and nine times. V and J are TRBV2 and TRBJ2-1, with TRBD2 matching 8 bases. This CDR3 has 16 amino acids. Germline trimming cut 6 bases from V and 4 bases from J; bases unmatched to any gene: 11. Germline V gives CDR1 SNHLY, CDR2 FYNNEI. The CDR3 DNA sequence: TGTGCCAGCAGGGGGAGGAATAGCGGGACTTACAATGAGCAGTTCTTC. Its translation is CASRGRNSGTYNEQFF.

The chain is built from TRBV5-5 and TRBJ2-7, with D perhaps matching TRBD1 (5 bases). The V and J ends lost 4 bases and 4 bases respectively, with 9 bases between them. This CDR3 region has 12 residues. Germline loops: CDR1 SGHKS, CDR2 YYEKEE (reference sequence). The CDR3, as DNA: TGTGCCAGCAGCAATACAGGATACGAGCAGTACTTC. Translation: CASSNTGYEQYF.

This clonotype was seen many times. The chain uses TRBV7-2 and TRBJ2-3, with unresolved D. This CDR3 has 14 amino acids. The V gene's germline CDR1 is SGHTA and CDR2 FQGNSA. The ends were cut back, 5 bases at V and 4 bases at J, with 13 bases in the middle. The CDR3 here is CASSRPERADTQYF. The CDR3 DNA reads as TGTGCCAGCAGCCGCCCGGAAAGGGCAGATACGCAGTATTTT.

The rearrangement joins TRBV20-1 to TRBJ2-3; possibly TRBD2 for D (5 bases). The germline gives CDR1 DFQATT, CDR2 SNEGSKA (reference sequence). This CDR3 spans 14 amino acids. Trimming left V 3 bases short and J 3 bases short, with 13 bases between. DNA for the CDR3: TGCAGTGCTAGCTCTCGGGGATATACAGATACGCAGTATTTT. This gives the protein CSASSRGYTDTQYF.

This rearrangement joins TRBV5-4 to TRBJ2-5; 9 positions match TRBD2. This CDR3 comprises 15 residues. Germline V gene sequence: CDR1 SGHNT, CDR2 YYREEE (reference sequence). Trimming at V came to 5 bases and at J to 5 bases, leaving 10 bases not matched to a gene. CDR3 residues: CASRTPAGGEETQYF. CDR3 nucleotide sequence: TGTGCCAGCAGAACGCCGGCGGGGGGGGAGGAGACCCAGTACTTC.

The rearrangement uses TRBV4-1 and TRBJ1-3; TRBD1 might be the D (5 bases). With 1 base removed from V and 0 bases from J, the gap between germline ends came to 10 bases. Germline V gene data show CDR1 as MGHRA and CDR2 as YSYEKL. The CDR3 runs to 16 residues. Written as DNA, the CDR3 is TGCGCCAGCAGCCAAGGAAGGGGAACCTCTGGAAACACCATATATTTT. Amino acids: CASSQGRGTSGNTIYF.

J is TRBJ1-2 and V is TRBV20-1, with D perhaps matching TRBD1 (5 bases). Trimming took 6 bases from V and 5 from J, leaving 10 bases between them. Germline lookup yields CDR1 DFQATT and CDR2 SNEGSKA (reference sequence). This CDR3 spans 11 amino acids. The CDR3 nucleotides are TGCAGTGCCCGTCAGGGATATGGCTACACCTTC. Protein product: CSARQGYGYTF.

This clonotype has ten or more counts. V and J are TRBV7-8 and TRBJ1-2; D not resolved. Germline V gives CDR1 SGHVS, CDR2 FQNEAQ. The CDR3 spans 13 residues. V lost 0 bases and J 2 bases, leaving 4 bases between the germline ends. In DNA, the CDR3 is TGTGCCAGCAGCTTAGCAGGGAACTATGGCTACACCTTC. Amino acid sequence: CASSLAGNYGYTF.

The chain has TRBV6-2 or TRBV6-3 and TRBJ1-5; the D is unclear. Looked up from germline, CDR1 is MNHEY and CDR2 is SVGEGT. V was trimmed by 6 bases and J by 7 bases, leaving 13 bases between them. The CDR3 is 13 residues long. The CDR3 here is CASSLSEAQPQHF. CDR3 in DNA: TGTGCCAGCAGCCTATCAGAGGCACAGCCCCAGCATTTT.

This clonotype has just a few counts. This chain uses TRBV28 with TRBJ1-5; D is undetermined. V lost 3 bases and J 9 bases, leaving 15 bases between the germline ends. Germline CDR1 is MDHEN and CDR2 is SYDVKM. The CDR3 totals 14 residues. The chain's CDR3 is CASSFGWPLGPQHF. The CDR3 nucleotides read TGTGCCAGCAGTTTTGGTTGGCCGCTCGGGCCCCAGCATTTT.

V gene TRBV6-2 or TRBV6-3 combines with J gene TRBJ2-1; D uncertain. Germline values: CDR1 MNHEY, CDR2 SVGEGT. Trimming cost V 5 bases and J 8 bases, with 7 bases left between them. This CDR3 spans 11 amino acids. CDR3 loop: CASSPLHEQFF. CDR3 in DNA: TGTGCCAGCAGTCCACTTCATGAGCAGTTCTTC.

V gene TRBV28 combines with J gene TRBJ2-4, with D possibly matching TRBD1 (5 bases). V gave up 6 bases and J gave up 12 bases, with 18 bases separating them. Germline V lookup: CDR1 MDHEN, CDR2 SYDVKM. The CDR3 length is 13 residues. CDR3 DNA: TGTGCCAGCAGAACCCCCGACAGCCCTGGTCAGTACTTC. Amino acid sequence: CASRTPDSPGQYF.